The TCR beta chain described here comes from a study of T cell clonotyping in hematopoietic cell transplantation. Broader study findings: Few recipient clonotypes overlapped donors; over 95% were de novo at given depth.

Worth noting for this clone: Its cognate antigen is unknown.

Clones were read by immunoSEQ multiplex PCR, and TCRdb kept only the in-frame ones, dropping some. The top ten hold around 10% of the sample, which has 25,000 to 30,000 clones, roughly nine tenths seen once. The CDR3 has 13 amino acids. Germline values: CDR1 MNHNS, CDR2 SASEGT. The junction had 2 bases not matched to a gene; V was cut back by 8 bases and J by 4 bases. Sequencing used PBMCs, obtained 100 days after allogeneic stem cell transplant. The source is a female patient aged 50 to 65 who had an allogeneic stem cell transplant from a related donor, so the T cells may come from the graft donor. Some clones in this sample may be carry-over from other donors' samples. The V and J genes are TRBV6-1 and TRBJ2-3; TRBD1 aligns across 11 bases. CDR3 nucleotides: TGTGCCAGCGGGGACAGGGGGTCAGATACGCAGTATTTT. This sequence encodes CASGDRGSDTQYF.